The sequence of this T cell receptor (beta chain) was determined in a study of Ad26.COV2.S vaccination and SARS-CoV-2 variants. Study in general: A participant enrolled in the COV1001 Ad26.COV2.S trial arm provided the sample.

Germline V gene sequence: CDR1 LGHDT, CDR2 YNNKEL (reference sequence). CDR3 length equals 17 residues. V was trimmed by 4 bases and J by 4 bases, leaving 22 bases between them. Profiling relied on immunoSEQ multiplex PCR, and the TCRdb table lists in-frame clones only, not all of them. The table has 300,000 to 500,000 clones, about 88% seen once. Treatment meaning: over 15 received Ad26.COV2.S at low or high dose, single or two shots; about 5 received placebo; per-sample allocation not given. Collection of the samples took place on day 63 after the first injection of vaccine or placebo. In Boston, an adult donor aged 18-55 years took part.

The rearrangement links TRBV3-1 (or the pseudogene TRBV3-2) to TRBJ2-5, with a weak D call TRBD1 (7 bases). Here the sequenced sample was peripheral blood, taken in a trial of Ad26.COV2.S vaccine versus placebo. The clonotype was recovered from a person aged 18-65 years who received the Ad26.COV2.S COVID-19 vaccine or a placebo. The CDR3 bases are TGTGCCAGCAGCCTCACAAGTGAACCAGGGGGAGGAGAGACCCAGTACTTC. Its protein is CASSLTSEPGGGETQYF.